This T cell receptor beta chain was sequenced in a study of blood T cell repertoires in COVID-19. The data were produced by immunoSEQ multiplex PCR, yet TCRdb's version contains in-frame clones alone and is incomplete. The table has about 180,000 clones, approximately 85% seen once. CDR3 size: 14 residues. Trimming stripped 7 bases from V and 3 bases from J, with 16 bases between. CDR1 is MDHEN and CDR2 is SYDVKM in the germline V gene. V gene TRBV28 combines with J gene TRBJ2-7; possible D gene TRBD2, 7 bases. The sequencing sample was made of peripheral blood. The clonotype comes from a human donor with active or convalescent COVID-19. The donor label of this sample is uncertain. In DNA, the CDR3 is TGTGCCAGCACCGGGGGGCCTCCCCACTACGAGCAGTACTTC. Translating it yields CASTGGPPHYEQYF.